This T cell receptor beta chain came from a study of CD8 T cells in ankylosing spondylitis. Study-wide points: Within matched ankylosing spondylitis synovial fluid, disease-linked clones were reportedly significantly enriched. A TCR beta motif of 7 or 8 highly homologous variants appeared characteristic of ankylosing spondylitis blood.

The V end lost 0 bases, the J end lost 7 bases, and 13 bases lay between the germline ends. The CDR3 is made up of 14 amino acids. Germline V lookup: CDR1 SGDLS, CDR2 YYNGEE. Ten or more counts support this clonotype. As yet, its antigen is unknown. Researchers built TCR beta libraries using quantitative 5'-RACE with molecular barcodes. TCRdb reprocessed the 5' RACE reads with MiXCR, giving one entry per CDR3 protein. Counted here are 29,000 or so distinct CDR3 sequences, 5% to 5.5% occurring once; the ten biggest clones make up approximately 1.7%. This TCR came from a female donor with ankylosing spondylitis or in good health (not recorded which). The chain links TRBV9 to TRBJ2-5; D remains unclear. The source material was blood, either unsorted or a sorted T cell fraction (not recorded which). The CDR3 sequence: CASSVGMISGTQYF. The CDR3 bases are TGTGCCAGCAGCGTAGGAATGATATCGGGGACCCAGTACTTC.